This TCR beta chain emerged from a study of T cells after yellow fever vaccination. Each CDR3 protein is one row after TCRdb ran MiXCR on the 5' RACE reads. The profile shows 250,000 or so distinct CDR3 sequences, 6.9% of them singletons. General study points: Clonotypes found in both CD4 and CD8 compartments made up a small share.

This CDR3 region has 13 residues. Trimming pared 5 bases from V and 5 bases from J, leaving 12 bases between. Germline-derived CDR1 and CDR2 are SEHNR and FQNEAQ (reference sequence). Note on this clonotype: Antigen: not known.

The sequenced sample was CD4+ T cells sorted from PBMCs, obtained 15 days after the yellow fever booster vaccination. The TCR was taken from a man aged 25 to 45 who received the YFV17D yellow fever vaccine. The chain couples TRBV7-9 to TRBJ1-1; the D gene is possibly TRBD1 (6 bases). CDR3 residues: CASSANRVTEAFF. Here the CDR3 DNA reads TGTGCCAGCAGCGCAAACAGGGTAACTGAAGCTTTCTTT.